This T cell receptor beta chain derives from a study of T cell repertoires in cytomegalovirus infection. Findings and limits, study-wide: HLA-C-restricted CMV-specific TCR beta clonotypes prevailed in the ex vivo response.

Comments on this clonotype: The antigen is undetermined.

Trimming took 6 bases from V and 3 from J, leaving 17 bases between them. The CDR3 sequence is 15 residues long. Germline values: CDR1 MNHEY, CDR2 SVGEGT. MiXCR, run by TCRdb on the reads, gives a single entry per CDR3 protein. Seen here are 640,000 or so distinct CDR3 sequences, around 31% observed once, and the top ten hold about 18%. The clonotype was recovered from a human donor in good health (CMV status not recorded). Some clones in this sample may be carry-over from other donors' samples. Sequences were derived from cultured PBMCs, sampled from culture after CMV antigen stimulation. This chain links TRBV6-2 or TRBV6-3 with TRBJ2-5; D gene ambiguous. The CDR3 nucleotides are TGTGCCAGCAGGACCTCTATAGTTCTCGAAGAGACCCAGTACTTC. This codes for CASRTSIVLEETQYF.